A selection of T cell receptor beta chains follows, all from one sample in a study of early T cells in non-severe SARS-CoV-2 infection. TCRdb reprocessed the 5' RACE reads via MiXCR and lists one record per CDR3 protein. The sample includes about 50,000 distinct CDR3 sequences, around 10% of them seen just once. The starting material was whole blood, obtained at baseline. The receptors were gathered from an adult who was a healthcare worker with PCR-confirmed SARS-CoV-2 infection or an uninfected control (not recorded which). Each CDR3 is given with its conserved first and last residue. The D gene is left open where the match is weak. The size of a clone is reported for some rows only, either as once, few or many, or as a class for expanded clones.

NA,TRBV6-6,TRBJ2-7,few,CASSVGTTRSEQYF,TGTGCCAGCAGTGTTGGGACAACCCGAAGCGAGCAGTACTTC
TRBD1,TRBV7-3,TRBJ1-1,many,CASSRGTALSEAFF,TGTGCCAGCAGCCGTGGGACAGCCTTGTCTGAAGCTTTCTTT
NA,TRBV11-2,TRBJ2-1,NA,CASRSGSYNEQFF,TGTGCCAGCAGGTCGGGGTCCTACAATGAGCAGTTCTTC
NA,TRBV2,TRBJ2-1,few,CASSLEGSYNEQFF,TGTGCCAGCAGTTTAGAAGGGTCCTACAATGAGCAGTTCTTC
NA,TRBV30,TRBJ2-2,NA,CAGQERTGELFF,TGTGCCGGGCAAGAACGCACCGGGGAGCTGTTTTTT
NA,TRBV6-1,TRBJ2-7,few,CASSPTGWESYEQYF,TGTGCCAGCAGTCCGACAGGCTGGGAATCCTACGAGCAGTACTTC
TRBD1,TRBV6-4,TRBJ2-3,NA,CASSDSSGGYTDTQYF,TGTGCCAGCAGTGACTCTTCAGGGGGCTACACAGATACGCAGTATTTT
TRBD1,TRBV7-2,TRBJ1-2,NA,CASSLQGATADGYTF,TGTGCCAGCAGCTTACAGGGGGCTACGGCTGATGGCTACACCTTC
NA,TRBV2,TRBJ2-7,few,CASSENGAYEQYF,TGTGCCAGCAGTGAGAACGGAGCCTACGAGCAGTACTTC
NA,TRBV3-1,TRBJ1-2,NA,CASSQGQYGYTF,TGTGCCAGCAGCCAAGGGCAGTATGGCTACACCTTC
NA,TRBV15,TRBJ1-1,few,CATSRDSRAEAFF,TGTGCCACCAGCAGAGATTCTCGGGCTGAAGCTTTCTTT
TRBD2,TRBV30,TRBJ2-1,many,CAWTAGAYNEQFF,TGTGCCTGGACTGCGGGAGCGTACAATGAGCAGTTCTTC
NA,TRBV11-2,TRBJ2-2,NA,CASSPGAGAGELFF,TGTGCCAGCAGCCCCGGGGCGGGTGCCGGGGAGCTGTTTTTT
TRBD1,TRBV29-1,TRBJ1-1,many,CSVQGATEAFF,TGCAGCGTTCAGGGGGCCACTGAAGCTTTCTTT
TRBD2,TRBV7-2,TRBJ2-1,few,CASSLGREGYEQFF,TGTGCCAGCAGCTTAGGGCGGGAGGGGTATGAGCAGTTCTTC
NA,TRBV12-3/TRBV12-4,TRBJ2-5,many,CASSLKGVGETQYF,TGTGCCAGCAGTTTAAAAGGGGTTGGAGAGACCCAGTACTTC
NA,TRBV5-1,TRBJ1-5,NA,CASSPLGDSNQPQHF,TGCGCCAGCAGCCCCTTGGGGGACAGCAATCAGCCCCAGCATTTT
NA,TRBV5-4,TRBJ1-1,few,CASSLGPGQNTEAFF,TGTGCCAGCAGCTTAGGCCCGGGACAAAACACTGAAGCTTTCTTT
TRBD2,TRBV20-1,TRBJ2-7,many,CSASQAGVLGEQYF,TGCAGTGCTAGCCAAGCGGGAGTTCTGGGGGAGCAGTACTTC
NA,TRBV6-1,TRBJ1-4,many,CASSVRRLKNEKLFF,TGTGCCAGCAGTGTCCGGAGGCTCAAGAATGAAAAACTGTTTTTT
NA,TRBV5-4,TRBJ1-1,NA,CASSGLGGREAFF,TGTGCCAGCAGCGGACTGGGGGGGCGTGAAGCTTTCTTT
TRBD1,TRBV11-2,TRBJ2-3,many,CASSSTGHPTDTQYF,TGTGCCAGCAGCTCGACAGGGCATCCCACAGATACGCAGTATTTT
NA,TRBV18,TRBJ1-1,many,CASSPLQGITEAFF,TGTGCCAGCTCACCATTGCAGGGTATCACTGAAGCTTTCTTT
NA,TRBV12-3/TRBV12-4,TRBJ2-7,NA,CASSSGSSAYF,TGTGCCAGCAGTTCTGGGAGTAGCGCGTACTTC
NA,TRBV18,TRBJ2-3,few,CASSLRILAASTDTQYF,TGTGCCAGCTCACTCCGAATCTTAGCGGCTAGCACAGATACGCAGTATTTT
NA,TRBV7-2,TRBJ1-1,NA,CASSFFQIENTEAFF,TGTGCCAGCAGCTTTTTCCAAATCGAGAACACTGAAGCTTTCTTT
TRBD1,TRBV27,TRBJ1-3,few,CASRGPSGQGVNTIYF,TGTGCCAGCAGGGGCCCCTCCGGACAGGGGGTAAACACCATATATTTT
TRBD2,TRBV7-2,TRBJ2-3,few,CASSLSGSTDTQYF,TGTGCCAGCAGCCTAAGCGGGAGTACAGATACGCAGTATTTT
NA,TRBV27,TRBJ1-5,few,CASSPRISNQPQHF,TGTGCCAGCAGTCCTAGGATAAGCAATCAGCCCCAGCATTTT
NA,TRBV6-5,TRBJ2-6,NA,CASSYFRLPGANVLTF,TGTGCCAGCAGTTACTTCAGACTTCCCGGGGCCAACGTCCTGACTTTC
NA,TRBV12-3/TRBV12-4,TRBJ1-5,medium-sized,CASSLGSNSNQPQHF,TGTGCCAGCAGTTTGGGCAGTAATAGCAATCAGCCCCAGCATTTT
TRBD1,TRBV27,TRBJ2-1,few,CASSSGQGAGNEQFF,TGTGCCAGCAGTTCCGGACAGGGGGCAGGGAATGAGCAGTTCTTC
NA,TRBV13,TRBJ1-1,few,CASSFPGGQGMNTEAFF,TGTGCCAGCAGCTTCCCCGGGGGCCAGGGTATGAACACTGAAGCTTTCTTT
NA,TRBV30,TRBJ2-3,many,CAWTRSAGLVGPDTQYF,TGTGCCTGGACGAGGTCCGCTGGCTTGGTAGGCCCAGATACGCAGTATTTT
NA,TRBV5-1,TRBJ2-3,NA,CASSTVGGFSDTQYF,TGCGCCAGCTCTACCGTGGGGGGATTTTCAGATACGCAGTATTTT
NA,TRBV12-3/TRBV12-4,TRBJ1-1,many,CASSKTANTEAFF,TGTGCCAGCAGTAAGACGGCGAACACTGAAGCTTTCTTT
NA,TRBV7-9,TRBJ1-2,few,CASTLGPQRDGYTF,TGTGCCAGCACCCTGGGCCCGCAGAGGGATGGCTACACCTTC
NA,TRBV7-9,TRBJ2-7,NA,CASSLRVSYEQYF,TGTGCCAGCAGCTTAAGGGTTTCCTACGAGCAGTACTTC
NA,TRBV6-2/TRBV6-3,TRBJ2-5,few,CASTRSLQETQYF,TGTGCCAGCACGAGGTCTCTCCAAGAGACCCAGTACTTC
NA,TRBV9,TRBJ2-5,few,CASSVVGSQETQYF,TGTGCCAGCAGCGTAGTAGGTTCCCAAGAGACCCAGTACTTC
NA,TRBV20-1,TRBJ1-1,few,CSAREGGTNTEAFF,TGCAGTGCTAGAGAGGGAGGGACTAACACTGAAGCTTTCTTT
NA,TRBV20-1,TRBJ2-5,many,CSAPVVGETQYF,TGCAGTGCCCCGGTTGTGGGAGAGACCCAGTACTTC
TRBD2,TRBV3-1,TRBJ2-3,many,CASSQPRTSGSTDTQYF,TGTGCCAGCAGCCAGCCCCGGACTAGCGGAAGCACAGATACGCAGTATTTT
TRBD2,TRBV20-1,TRBJ2-2,NA,CSAKLLLHGLADLLAGELFF,TGCAGTGCTAAGTTACTCCTCCATGGACTAGCGGATCTTCTTGCCGGGGAGCTGTTTTTT
TRBD2,TRBV2,TRBJ2-7,few,CASSRGGGSYEQYF,TGTGCCAGCTCAAGGGGCGGGGGATCCTACGAGCAGTACTTC